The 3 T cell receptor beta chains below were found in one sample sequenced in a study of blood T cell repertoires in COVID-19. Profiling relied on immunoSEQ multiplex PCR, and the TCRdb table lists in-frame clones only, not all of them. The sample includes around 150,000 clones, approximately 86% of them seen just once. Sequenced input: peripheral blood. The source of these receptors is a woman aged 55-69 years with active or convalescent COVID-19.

The CDR3 DNA is TGTGCCAGTAGTATGGGACAGGGGTACAATGAGCAGTTCTTC. Translated: CASSMGQGYNEQFF. This chain connects TRBV19 to TRBJ2-1, with 10 nucleotides matching TRBD1. Germline V gene lookup returns CDR1 LNHDA and CDR2 SQIVND (reference sequence). V gave up 3 bases and J gave up 4 bases; unmatched junction bases: 0. CDR3 size: 14 residues.

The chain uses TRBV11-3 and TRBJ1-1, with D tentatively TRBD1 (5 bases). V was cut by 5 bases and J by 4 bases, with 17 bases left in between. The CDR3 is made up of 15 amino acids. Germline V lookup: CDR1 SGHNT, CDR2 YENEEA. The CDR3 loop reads CASSRDSTLGTEAFF. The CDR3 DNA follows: TGTGCCAGCAGCCGGGACTCGACTTTGGGCACTGAAGCTTTCTTT. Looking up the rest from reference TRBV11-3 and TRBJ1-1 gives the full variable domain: EAGVVQSPRYKIIEKKQPVAFWCNPISGHNTLYWYLQNLGQGPELLIRYENEEAVDDSQLPKDRFSAERLKGVDSTLKIQPAELGDSAVYLCASSRDSTLGTEAFFGQGTRLTVV.

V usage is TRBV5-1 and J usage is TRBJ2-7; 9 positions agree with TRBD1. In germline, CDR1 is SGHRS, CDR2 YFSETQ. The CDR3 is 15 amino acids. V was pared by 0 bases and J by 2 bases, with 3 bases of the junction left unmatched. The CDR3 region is CASSLAGTGTYEQYF. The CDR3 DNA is TGCGCCAGCAGCTTGGCCGGGACAGGGACCTACGAGCAGTACTTC.